This T cell receptor beta chain was found in a study of vaccination and CD4 T cells after COVID-19. Across the whole study: Post-vaccination samples were procured at a median of around 78 days following dose two (range 14 to 241).

Once obtained from cultured CD4+ T cells, the DNA was sequenced using the Oncomine TCR Beta short-read assay. Once CD4+ T cells had been cultured, genomic DNA was extracted from them. TCRdb re-called the PCR reads through MiXCR, storing one row per CDR3 protein. The profile shows about 19,000 distinct CDR3 sequences, 31% of them singletons. V lost 6 bases and J lost 6; bases outside the gene matches: 4. CDR3 length: 12 amino acids. Germline V gene sequence: CDR1 SGHRS, CDR2 YFSETQ. Treatment defined: roughly 10-day PBMC culture with coronavirus spike peptide pools or control peptides (ViraFEST assay). There were positive PCR dates ranging from March to December 2020, all predating US Alpha, Beta and Delta variants. This clonotype was seen a handful of times. The target antigen is unknown.

This clonotype was obtained from a human donor with COVID-19. The chain has TRBV5-1 and TRBJ1-2; 8 bases fit TRBD1. The sequencing sample was made of cultured CD4+ T cells from blood. CDR3 protein: CASTGGLDGYTF. The CDR3 coding sequence is TGCGCCAGCACAGGGGGCCTCGATGGCTACACCTTC.